Given below is one T cell receptor (beta chain) in context. This record belongs to a study of blood T cell repertoires in COVID-19. Whole-study context: Donors in the United States, Italy and Spain gave samples during acute or convalescent COVID-19. From T cells, B-cell-depleted T cells, or PBMCs came the material, which was cDNA or gDNA.

Authors' processing steps: Nucleated cell counts were estimated from reference gene primer amplification. Repertoires were generated with immunoSEQ multiplex PCR, while TCRdb's copy carries only in-frame clones and drops some. Clone size and V and J calls were adopted from that table, with D and trimming inferred from the DNA. The table includes some 290,000 clones, approximately 80% detected once. The CDR3 is 15 amino acids. Germline V gene lookup returns CDR1 SGHDT and CDR2 YYEEEE. V was clipped by 4 bases and J by 1 base, with 14 bases between them. The TCR comes from an older woman with active or convalescent COVID-19. The sequenced sample was peripheral blood. The chain carries TRBV5-6 and TRBJ2-5, with D uncertain. This CDR3 reads CASSPRGVGQETQYF. The CDR3 nucleotides read TGTGCCAGCAGCCCGAGAGGAGTGGGCCAAGAGACCCAGTACTTC. The whole variable domain, filled in from reference TRBV5-6 and TRBJ2-5, reads DAGVTQSPTHLIKTRGQQVTLRCSPKSGHDTVSWYQQALGQGPQFIFQYYEEEERQRGNFPDRFSGHQFPNYSSELNVNALLLGDSALYLCASSPRGVGQETQYFGPGTRLLVL.